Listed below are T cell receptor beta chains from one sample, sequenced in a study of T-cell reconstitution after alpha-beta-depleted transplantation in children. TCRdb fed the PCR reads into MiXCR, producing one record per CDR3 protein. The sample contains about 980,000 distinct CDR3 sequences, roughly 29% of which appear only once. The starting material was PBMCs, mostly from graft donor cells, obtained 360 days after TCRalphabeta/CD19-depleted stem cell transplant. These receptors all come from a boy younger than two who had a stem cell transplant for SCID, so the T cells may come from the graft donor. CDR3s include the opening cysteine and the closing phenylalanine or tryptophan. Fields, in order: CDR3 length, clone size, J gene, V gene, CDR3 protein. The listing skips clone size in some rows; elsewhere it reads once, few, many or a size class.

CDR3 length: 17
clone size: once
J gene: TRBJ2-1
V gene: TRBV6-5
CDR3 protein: CASSYSPGPLSYNEQFF

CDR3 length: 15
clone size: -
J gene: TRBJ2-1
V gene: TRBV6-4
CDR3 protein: CASNKRRGGRNEQFF

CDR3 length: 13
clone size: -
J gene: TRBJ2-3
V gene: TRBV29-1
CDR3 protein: CSVEGESTDTQYF

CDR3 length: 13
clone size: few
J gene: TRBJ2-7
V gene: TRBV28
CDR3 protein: CASRPTVPYEQYF

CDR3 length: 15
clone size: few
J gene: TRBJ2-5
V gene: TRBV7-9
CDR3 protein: CASSPGTRRQETQYF

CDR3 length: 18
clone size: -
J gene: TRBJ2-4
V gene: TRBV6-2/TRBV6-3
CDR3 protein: CASSSPSGGLLAKNIQYF

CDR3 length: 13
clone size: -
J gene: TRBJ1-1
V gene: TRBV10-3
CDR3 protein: CAISLTANTEAFF

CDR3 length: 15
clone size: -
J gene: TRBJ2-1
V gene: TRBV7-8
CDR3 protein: CASSLGGVRYNEQFF

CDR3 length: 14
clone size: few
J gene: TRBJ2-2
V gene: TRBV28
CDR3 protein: CASSRPPGTGELFF

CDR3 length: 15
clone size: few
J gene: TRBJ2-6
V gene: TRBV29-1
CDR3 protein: CSVSSSGSGANVLTF

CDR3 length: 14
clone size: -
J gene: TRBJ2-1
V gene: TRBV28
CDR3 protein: CASSFPWGADEQFF

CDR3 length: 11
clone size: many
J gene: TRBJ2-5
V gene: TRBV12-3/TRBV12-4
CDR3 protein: CASSLRQTQYF

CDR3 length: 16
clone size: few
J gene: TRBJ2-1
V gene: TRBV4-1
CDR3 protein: CASSQDLQGAYDEQFF

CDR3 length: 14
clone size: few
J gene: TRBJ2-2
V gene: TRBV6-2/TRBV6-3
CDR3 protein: CASRRVEDTGELFF

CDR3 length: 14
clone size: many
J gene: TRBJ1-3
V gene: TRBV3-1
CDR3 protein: CASSQGRTGNTIYF

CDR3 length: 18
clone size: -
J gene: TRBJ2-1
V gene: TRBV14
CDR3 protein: CASSQRGNSGVGYGEQFF

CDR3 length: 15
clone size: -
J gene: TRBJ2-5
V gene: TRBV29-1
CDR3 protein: CSVEDPRTGKETQYF

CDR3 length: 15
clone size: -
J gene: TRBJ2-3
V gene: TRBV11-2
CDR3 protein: CASSLGDRRPDTQYF

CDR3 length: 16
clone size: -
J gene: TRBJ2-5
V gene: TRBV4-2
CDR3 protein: CASSHGTSGPQETQYF

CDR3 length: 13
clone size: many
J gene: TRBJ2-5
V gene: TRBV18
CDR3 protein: CASSQRGQETQYF

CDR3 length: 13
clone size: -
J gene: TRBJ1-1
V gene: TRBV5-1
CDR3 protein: CASSFGAGTEAFF

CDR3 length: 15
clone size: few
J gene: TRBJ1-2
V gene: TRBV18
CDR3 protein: CASSLQGHSNYGYTF

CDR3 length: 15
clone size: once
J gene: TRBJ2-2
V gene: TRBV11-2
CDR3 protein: CASSLVGRGPRELFF

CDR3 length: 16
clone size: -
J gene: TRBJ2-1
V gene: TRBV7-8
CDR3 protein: CASCPGGRSPYNEQFF

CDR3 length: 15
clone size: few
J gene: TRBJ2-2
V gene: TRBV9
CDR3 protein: CASSPPGLPTGELFF

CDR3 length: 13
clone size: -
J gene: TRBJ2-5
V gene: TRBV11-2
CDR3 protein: CASSLIGRETQYF

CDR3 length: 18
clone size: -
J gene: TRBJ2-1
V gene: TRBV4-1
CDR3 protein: CASSQGRRGGSHYNEQFF

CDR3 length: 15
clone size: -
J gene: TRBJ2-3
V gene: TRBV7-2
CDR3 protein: CASSSGQLVLDTQYF

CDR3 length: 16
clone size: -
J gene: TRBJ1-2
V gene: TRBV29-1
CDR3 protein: CSVDGGQANPNYGYTF